This T cell receptor beta chain came from a study of OX40 agonist ivuxolimab in advanced cancers. Study details: It was permissible to have had prior anti-PD-1, anti-PD-L1 or anti-CTLA-4 therapy, and 40% had some.

As regards this clone: The antigen is not known.

Using immunoSEQ multiplex PCR, the repertoire was profiled, and TCRdb retains in-frame clones only, with some absent. This sample carries about 75,000 clones, more than 75% of them seen once, and the ten largest clones take about 17%. Findings and limits, study-wide: Dose levels from 0.1 to 3.0 mg/kg saw CD4+ and CD8+ blood T cells expand clonally by week 6.

The material was CD4+ or CD8+ T cells sorted from blood, obtained in a trial of the OX40 agonist ivuxolimab. The TCR was taken from an adult with an advanced solid tumor such as melanoma, head and neck, liver or kidney cancer.

As DNA, the CDR3 is TGTGCCAGCAGTGAAATAGGGATATCGGGCAATCAGCCCCAGCATTTT. It encodes CASSEIGISGNQPQHF. This chain connects TRBV2 to TRBJ1-5; D call uncertain. The germline V gene has CDR1 SNHLY and CDR2 FYNNEI. The V end lost 2 bases, the J end lost 2 bases, and 13 bases lay between the germline ends. This CDR3 comprises 16 residues. Full variable domain (rest looked up from reference TRBV2 and TRBJ1-5): EPEVTQTPSHQVTQMGQEVILRCVPISNHLYFYWYRQILGQKVEFLVSFYNNEISEKSEIFDDQFSVERPDGSNFTLKIRSTKLEDSAMYFCASSEIGISGNQPQHFGDGTRLSIL.